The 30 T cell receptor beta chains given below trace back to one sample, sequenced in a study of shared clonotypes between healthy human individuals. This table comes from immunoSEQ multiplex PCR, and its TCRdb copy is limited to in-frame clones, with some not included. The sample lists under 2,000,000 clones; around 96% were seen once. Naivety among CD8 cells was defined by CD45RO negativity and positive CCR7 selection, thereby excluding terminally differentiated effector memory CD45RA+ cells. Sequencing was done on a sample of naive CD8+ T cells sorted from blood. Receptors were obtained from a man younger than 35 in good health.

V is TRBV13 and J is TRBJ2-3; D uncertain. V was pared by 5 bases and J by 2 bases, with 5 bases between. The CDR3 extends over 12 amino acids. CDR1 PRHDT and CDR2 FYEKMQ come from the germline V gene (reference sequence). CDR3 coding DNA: TGTGCCAGCAGCATGCCCACAGATACGCAGTATTTT. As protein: CASSMPTDTQYF.

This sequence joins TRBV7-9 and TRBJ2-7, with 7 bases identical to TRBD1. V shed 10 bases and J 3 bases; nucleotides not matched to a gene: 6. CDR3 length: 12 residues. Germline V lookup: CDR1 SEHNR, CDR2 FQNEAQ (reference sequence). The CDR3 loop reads CATRTGNYEQYF. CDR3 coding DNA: TGTGCCACCCGGACAGGCAACTACGAGCAGTACTTC.

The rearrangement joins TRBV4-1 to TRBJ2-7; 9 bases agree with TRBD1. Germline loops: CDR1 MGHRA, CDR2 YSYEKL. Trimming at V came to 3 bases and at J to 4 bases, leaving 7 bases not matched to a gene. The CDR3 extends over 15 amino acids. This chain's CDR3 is CASSQKQGAAYEQYF. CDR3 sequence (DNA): TGCGCCAGCAGCCAGAAACAGGGGGCGGCTTACGAGCAGTACTTC.

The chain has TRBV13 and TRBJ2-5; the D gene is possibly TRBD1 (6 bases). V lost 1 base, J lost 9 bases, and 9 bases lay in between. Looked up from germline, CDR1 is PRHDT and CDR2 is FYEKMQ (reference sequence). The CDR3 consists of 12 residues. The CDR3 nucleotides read TGTGCCAGCAGCTTAGAAGGGGGTCCCCAGTACTTC. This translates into CASSLEGGPQYF.

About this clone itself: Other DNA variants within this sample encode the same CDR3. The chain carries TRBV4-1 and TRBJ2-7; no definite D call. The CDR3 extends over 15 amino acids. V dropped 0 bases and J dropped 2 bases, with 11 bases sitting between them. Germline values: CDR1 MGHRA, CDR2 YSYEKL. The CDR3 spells CASSQDGAGAYEQYF. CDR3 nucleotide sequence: TGCGCCAGCAGCCAAGATGGCGCCGGCGCCTACGAGCAGTACTTC.

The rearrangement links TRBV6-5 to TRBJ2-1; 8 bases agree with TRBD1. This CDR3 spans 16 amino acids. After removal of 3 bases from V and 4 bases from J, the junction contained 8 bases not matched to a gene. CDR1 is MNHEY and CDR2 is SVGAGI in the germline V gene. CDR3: CASSYDRTGSYNEQFF. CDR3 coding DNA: TGTGCCAGCAGTTATGATCGGACAGGGTCGTACAATGAGCAGTTCTTC.

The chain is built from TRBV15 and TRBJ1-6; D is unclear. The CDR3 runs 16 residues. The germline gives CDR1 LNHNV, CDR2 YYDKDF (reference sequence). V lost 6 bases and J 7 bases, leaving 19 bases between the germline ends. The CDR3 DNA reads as TGTGCCACCAGTCACGGAATCTCGATAGAAAATTCACCCCTCCACTTT. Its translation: CATSHGISIENSPLHF.

The DNA for the CDR3 is TGTGCCAGCAGTTTACAAGGGATAGCGGGAGGTTACGAGCAGTACTTC. This codes for CASSLQGIAGGYEQYF. The genes are TRBV27 and TRBJ2-7, with 10 bases matching TRBD2. Trimming removed 2 bases from V and 4 bases from J; junction bases left unmatched: 8. CDR3 length equals 16 residues. Germline values: CDR1 MNHEY, CDR2 SMNVEV (reference sequence).

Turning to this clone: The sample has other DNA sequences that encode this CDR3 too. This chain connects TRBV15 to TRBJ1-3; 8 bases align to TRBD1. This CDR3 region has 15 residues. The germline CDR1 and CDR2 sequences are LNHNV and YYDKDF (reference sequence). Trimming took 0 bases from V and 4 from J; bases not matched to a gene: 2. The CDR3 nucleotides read TGTGCCACCAGCAGAGACAGGGGGCTCGGAAACACCATATATTTT. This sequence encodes CATSRDRGLGNTIYF.

DNA for the CDR3: TGTGCCAGCAGCCCTAGTGGGGCGGGCTACGAGCAGTACTTC. This encodes CASSPSGAGYEQYF. This chain connects TRBV13 to TRBJ2-7; either TRBD1 or TRBD2 may fit D (5 bases each). Germline V gene data show CDR1 as PRHDT and CDR2 as FYEKMQ (reference sequence). The germline V and J ends were trimmed by 5 bases and 3 bases, with 14 bases remaining between them. This CDR3 has 14 residues.

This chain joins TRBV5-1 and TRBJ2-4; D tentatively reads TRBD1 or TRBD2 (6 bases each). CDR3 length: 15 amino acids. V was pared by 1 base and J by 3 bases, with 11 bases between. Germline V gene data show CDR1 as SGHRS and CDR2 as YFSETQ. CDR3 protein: CASSLPGEDKNIQYF. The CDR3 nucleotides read TGCGCCAGCAGCTTGCCAGGGGAGGACAAAAACATTCAGTACTTC.

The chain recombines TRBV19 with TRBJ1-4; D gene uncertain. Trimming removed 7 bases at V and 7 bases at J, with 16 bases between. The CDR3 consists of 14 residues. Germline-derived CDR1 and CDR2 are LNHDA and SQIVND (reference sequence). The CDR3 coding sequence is TGTGCCAGTACCACGGGAGGAAAAGGTGAAAAACTGTTTTTT. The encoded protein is CASTTGGKGEKLFF.

CDR3 residues: CASSLFAGASTDTQYF. CDR3 DNA sequence: TGTGCCAGCAGTTTATTTGCGGGGGCTAGCACAGATACGCAGTATTTT. The rearrangement uses TRBV27 and TRBJ2-3; the D gene is possibly TRBD2 (7 bases). Germline CDR1 is MNHEY and CDR2 is SMNVEV (reference sequence). Trimming stripped 1 base from V and 0 bases from J, with 11 bases between. This CDR3 region has 16 residues.

The CDR3 nucleotides read TGTGCCAGCAGTTTACCCAGCAACACAGATACGCAGTATTTT. The encoded protein is CASSLPSNTDTQYF. The chain links TRBV27 to TRBJ2-3; no reliable D call. The CDR3 contains 14 residues. Trimming pared 2 bases from V and 2 bases from J, leaving 8 bases between. Germline values: CDR1 MNHEY, CDR2 SMNVEV (reference sequence).

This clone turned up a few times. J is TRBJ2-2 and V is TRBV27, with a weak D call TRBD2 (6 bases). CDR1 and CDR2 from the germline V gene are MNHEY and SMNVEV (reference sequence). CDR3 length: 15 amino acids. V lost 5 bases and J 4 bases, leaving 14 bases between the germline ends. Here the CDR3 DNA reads TGTGCCAGCAGTATTGGGACGCGGGGCACCGGGGAGCTGTTTTTT. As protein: CASSIGTRGTGELFF.

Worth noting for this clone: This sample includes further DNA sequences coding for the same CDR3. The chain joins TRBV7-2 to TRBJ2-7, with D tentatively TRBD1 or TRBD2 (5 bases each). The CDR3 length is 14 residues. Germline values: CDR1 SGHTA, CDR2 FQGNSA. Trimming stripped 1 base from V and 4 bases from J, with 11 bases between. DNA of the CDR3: TGTGCCAGCAGCTTAGTTGGGGCGGGTTACGAGCAGTACTTC. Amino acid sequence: CASSLVGAGYEQYF.

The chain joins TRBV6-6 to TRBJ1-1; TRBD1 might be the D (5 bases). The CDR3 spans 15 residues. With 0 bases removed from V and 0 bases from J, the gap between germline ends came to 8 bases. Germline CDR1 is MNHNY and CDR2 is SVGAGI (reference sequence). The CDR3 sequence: CASSYSPGMNTEAFF. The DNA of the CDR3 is TGTGCCAGCAGTTACTCCCCAGGGATGAACACTGAAGCTTTCTTT.

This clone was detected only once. CDR3 DNA sequence: TGTGCCAGCAGTTACCCCCAAGCCCCCGAGCAGTACTTC. Its translation is CASSYPQAPEQYF. The V gene is TRBV6-5, the J gene TRBJ2-7; D unresolved. The germline V gene has CDR1 MNHEY and CDR2 SVGAGI. V was shortened by 2 bases and J by 6 bases, with 11 bases between the two germline ends. This CDR3 has 13 residues.

CDR3 region: CASAWQGHPGYTF. The CDR3 DNA follows: TGTGCCAGCGCCTGGCAGGGTCATCCTGGCTACACCTTC. This sequence joins TRBV2 and TRBJ1-2; TRBD1 is a possible D gene (5 bases). V was clipped by 8 bases and J by 7 bases, with 17 bases between them. Germline lookup yields CDR1 SNHLY and CDR2 FYNNEI. The CDR3 is 13 residues long. Full variable domain (missing parts from reference TRBV2 and TRBJ1-2): EPEVTQTPSHQVTQMGQEVILRCVPISNHLYFYWYRQILGQKVEFLVSFYNNEISEKSEIFDDQFSVERPDGSNFTLKIRSTKLEDSAMYFCASAWQGHPGYTFGSGTRLTVV.

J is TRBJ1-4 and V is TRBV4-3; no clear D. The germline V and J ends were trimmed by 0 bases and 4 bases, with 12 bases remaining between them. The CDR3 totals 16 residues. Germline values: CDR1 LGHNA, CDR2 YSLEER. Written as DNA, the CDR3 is TGCGCCAGCAGCCAAGATTATGACACTTATAATGAAAAACTGTTTTTT. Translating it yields CASSQDYDTYNEKLFF.

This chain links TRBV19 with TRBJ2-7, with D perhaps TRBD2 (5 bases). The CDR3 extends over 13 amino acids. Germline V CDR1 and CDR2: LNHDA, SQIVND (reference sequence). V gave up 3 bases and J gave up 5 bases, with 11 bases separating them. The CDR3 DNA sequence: TGTGCCAGTAGTATGGGAGCAGGCCACGAGCAGTACTTC. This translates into CASSMGAGHEQYF.

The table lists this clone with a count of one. Here the CDR3 DNA reads TGTGCCAGCAGCCCGACAGGGGAGGGCTACGAGCAGTACTTC. It yields the protein CASSPTGEGYEQYF. This chain joins TRBV5-4 and TRBJ2-7; possibly TRBD1 for D (8 bases). Trimming pared 4 bases from V and 3 bases from J, leaving 14 bases between. Germline V gene sequence: CDR1 SGHNT, CDR2 YYREEE (reference sequence). There are 14 residues in the CDR3. Together with reference TRBV5-4 and TRBJ2-7, the CDR3 gives the full variable domain: ETGVTQSPTHLIKTRGQQVTLRCSSQSGHNTVSWYQQALGQGPQFIFQYYREEENGRGNFPPRFSGLQFPNYSSELNVNALELDDSALYLCASSPTGEGYEQYFGPGTRLTVT.

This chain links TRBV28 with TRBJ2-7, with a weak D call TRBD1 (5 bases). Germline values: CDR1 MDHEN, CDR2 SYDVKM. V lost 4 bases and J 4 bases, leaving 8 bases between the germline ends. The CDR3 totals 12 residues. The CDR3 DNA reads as TGTGCCAGCAGTTCCGCAGGGTACGAGCAGTACTTC. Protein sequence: CASSSAGYEQYF.

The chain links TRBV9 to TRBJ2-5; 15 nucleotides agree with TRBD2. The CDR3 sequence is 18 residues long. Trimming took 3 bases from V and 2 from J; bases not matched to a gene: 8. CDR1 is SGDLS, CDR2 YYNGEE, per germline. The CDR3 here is CASSAGTGTSGGQETQYF. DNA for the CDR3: TGTGCCAGCAGCGCGGGGACAGGGACTAGCGGGGGGCAAGAGACCCAGTACTTC.

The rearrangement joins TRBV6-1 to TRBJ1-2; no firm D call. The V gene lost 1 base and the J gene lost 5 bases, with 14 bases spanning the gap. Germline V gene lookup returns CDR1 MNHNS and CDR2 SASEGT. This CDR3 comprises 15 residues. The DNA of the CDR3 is TGTGCCAGCAGTGAAGTCACTCAAGGACCTTATGGCTACACCTTC. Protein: CASSEVTQGPYGYTF.

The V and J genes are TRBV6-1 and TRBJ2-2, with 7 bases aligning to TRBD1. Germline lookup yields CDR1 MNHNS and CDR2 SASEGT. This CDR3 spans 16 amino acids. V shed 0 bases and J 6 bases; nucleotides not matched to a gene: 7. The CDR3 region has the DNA TGTGCCAGCAGTGAAGCTTACAGGGGATGGGCCGGGGAGCTGTTTTTT. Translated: CASSEAYRGWAGELFF.

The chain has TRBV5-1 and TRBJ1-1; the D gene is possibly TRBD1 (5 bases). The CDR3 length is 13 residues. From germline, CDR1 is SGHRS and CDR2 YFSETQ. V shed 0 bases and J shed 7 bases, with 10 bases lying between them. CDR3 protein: CASSLAGSSEAFF. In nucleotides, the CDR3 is TGCGCCAGCAGCTTGGCAGGGTCGAGTGAAGCTTTCTTT. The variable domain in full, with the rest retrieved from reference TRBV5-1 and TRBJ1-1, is KAGVTQTPRYLIKTRGQQVTLSCSPISGHRSVSWYQQTPGQGLQFLFEYFSETQRNKGNFPGRFSGRQFSNSRSEMNVSTLELGDSALYLCASSLAGSSEAFFGQGTRLTVV.

The CDR3 DNA reads as TGTGCCTGGAGTGGAGATAGCCTTGAGGAGACCCAGTACTTC. Encoded protein: CAWSGDSLEETQYF. The V gene is TRBV30, the J gene TRBJ2-5; D unresolved. V was clipped by 1 base and J by 5 bases, with 14 bases between them. The germline V gene encodes CDR1 GTSNPN and CDR2 SVGIG (reference sequence). The CDR3 has 14 residues.

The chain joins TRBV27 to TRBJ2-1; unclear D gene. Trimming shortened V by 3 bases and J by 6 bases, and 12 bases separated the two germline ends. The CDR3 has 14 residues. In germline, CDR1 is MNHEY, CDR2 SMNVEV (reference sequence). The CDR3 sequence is CASSLIRRSNEQFF. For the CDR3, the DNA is TGTGCCAGCAGTTTGATTCGACGGAGCAATGAGCAGTTCTTC.

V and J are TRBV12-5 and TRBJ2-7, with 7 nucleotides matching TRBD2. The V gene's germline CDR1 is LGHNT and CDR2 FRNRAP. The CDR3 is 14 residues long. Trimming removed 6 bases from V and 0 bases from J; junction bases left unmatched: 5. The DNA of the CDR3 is TGTGCTAGTGGGATAGCGGGCCTCTCCTACGAGCAGTACTTC. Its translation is CASGIAGLSYEQYF.